What follows describes a single TCR beta chain. Germline V lookup: CDR1 KGHDR, CDR2 SFDVKD. J was trimmed by 3 bases and V by 4 bases; bases with no gene match: 7. The CDR3 length is 15 residues. The data were obtained in a study of blood T cell repertoires in COVID-19. About the study: Acute and convalescent COVID-19 specimens originated in the United States, Italy and Spain. PBMCs, B-cell-depleted T cells, or T cells were the source of the cDNA or gDNA that made up the material.

Original processing notes: Cell counts per sample came from amplifying reference gene primers. Data came from immunoSEQ multiplex PCR; TCRdb stores just in-frame clones and leaves some out. V, J and clone size reflect that table, while D and trimming were determined from the DNA. In the table there are hundreds of thousands of clones, around 87% of which are singletons. The sample was peripheral blood. This TCR was recovered from a woman between 40 and 50 years old who had recovered from COVID-19. The chain carries TRBV24-1 and TRBJ2-5; 7 nucleotides align to TRBD2. CDR3 region: CATSEDGRREETQYF. DNA of the CDR3: TGTGCCACCAGTGAGGACGGGAGGAGGGAAGAGACCCAGTACTTC.